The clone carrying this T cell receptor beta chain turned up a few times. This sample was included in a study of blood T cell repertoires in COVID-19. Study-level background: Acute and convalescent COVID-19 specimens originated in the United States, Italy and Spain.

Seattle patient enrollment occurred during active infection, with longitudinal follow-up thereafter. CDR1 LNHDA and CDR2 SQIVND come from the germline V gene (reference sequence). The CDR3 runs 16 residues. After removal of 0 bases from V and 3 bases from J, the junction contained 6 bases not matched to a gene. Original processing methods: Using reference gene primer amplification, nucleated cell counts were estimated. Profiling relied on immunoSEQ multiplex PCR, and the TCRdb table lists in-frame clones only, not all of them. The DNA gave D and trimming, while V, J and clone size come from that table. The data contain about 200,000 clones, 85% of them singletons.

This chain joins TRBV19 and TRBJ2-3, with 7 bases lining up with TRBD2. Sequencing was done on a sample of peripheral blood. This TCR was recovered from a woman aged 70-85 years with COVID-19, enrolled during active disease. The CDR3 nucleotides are TGTGCCAGTAGTATAGAAACCTGGCGGGGGACAGATACGCAGTATTTT. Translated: CASSIETWRGTDTQYF.